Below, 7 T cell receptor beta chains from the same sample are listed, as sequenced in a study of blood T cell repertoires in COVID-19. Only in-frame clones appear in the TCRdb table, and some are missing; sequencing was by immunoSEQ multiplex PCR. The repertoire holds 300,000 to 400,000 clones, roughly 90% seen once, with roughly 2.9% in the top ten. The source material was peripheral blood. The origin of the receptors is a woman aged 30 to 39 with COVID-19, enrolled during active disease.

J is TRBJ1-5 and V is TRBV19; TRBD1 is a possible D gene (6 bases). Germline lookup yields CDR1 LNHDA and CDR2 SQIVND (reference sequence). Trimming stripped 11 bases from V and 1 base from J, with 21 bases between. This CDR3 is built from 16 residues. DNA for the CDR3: TGTGCCTCGAAGTATCGGGGGGCCCAGAGCAATCAGCCCCAGCATTTT. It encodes CASKYRGAQSNQPQHF.

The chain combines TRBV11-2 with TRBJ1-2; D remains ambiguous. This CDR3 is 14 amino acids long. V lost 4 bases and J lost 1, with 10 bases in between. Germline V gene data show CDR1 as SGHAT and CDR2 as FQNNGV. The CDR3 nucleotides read TGTGCCAGCAGCTCGAACGCGTTTAACTATGGCTACACCTTC. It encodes CASSSNAFNYGYTF.

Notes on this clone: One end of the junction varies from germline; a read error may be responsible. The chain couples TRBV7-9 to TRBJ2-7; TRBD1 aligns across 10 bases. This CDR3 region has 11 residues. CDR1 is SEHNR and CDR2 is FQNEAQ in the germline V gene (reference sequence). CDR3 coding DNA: TGTGCCAGCGGCGATGGGGACAGGGGTAACTTC. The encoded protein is CASGDGDRGNF.

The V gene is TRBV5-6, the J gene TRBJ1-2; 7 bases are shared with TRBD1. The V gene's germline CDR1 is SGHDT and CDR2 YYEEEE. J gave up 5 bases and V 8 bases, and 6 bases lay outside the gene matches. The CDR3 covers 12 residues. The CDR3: CASRQGTYGYTF. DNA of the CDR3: TGTGCCAGTAGACAGGGAACTTATGGCTACACCTTC.

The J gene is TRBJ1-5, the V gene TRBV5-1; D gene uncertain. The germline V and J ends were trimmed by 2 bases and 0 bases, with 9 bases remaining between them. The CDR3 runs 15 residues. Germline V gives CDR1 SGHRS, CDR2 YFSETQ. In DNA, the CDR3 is TGCGCCAGCAGCTTATCCCCTAATAGCAATCAGCCCCAGCATTTT. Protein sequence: CASSLSPNSNQPQHF.

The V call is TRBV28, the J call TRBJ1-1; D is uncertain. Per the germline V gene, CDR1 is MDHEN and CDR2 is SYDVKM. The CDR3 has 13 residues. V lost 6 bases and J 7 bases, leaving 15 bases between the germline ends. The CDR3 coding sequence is TGTGCCAGCAGCTCCAGACTGGATCTTGAAGCTTTCTTT. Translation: CASSSRLDLEAFF.

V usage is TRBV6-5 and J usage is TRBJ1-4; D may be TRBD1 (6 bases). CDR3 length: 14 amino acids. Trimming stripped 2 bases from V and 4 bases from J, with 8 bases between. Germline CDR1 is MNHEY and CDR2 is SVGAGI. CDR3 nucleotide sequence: TGTGCCAGCAGTTACGGACAGCTTAATGAAAAACTGTTTTTT. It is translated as CASSYGQLNEKLFF.